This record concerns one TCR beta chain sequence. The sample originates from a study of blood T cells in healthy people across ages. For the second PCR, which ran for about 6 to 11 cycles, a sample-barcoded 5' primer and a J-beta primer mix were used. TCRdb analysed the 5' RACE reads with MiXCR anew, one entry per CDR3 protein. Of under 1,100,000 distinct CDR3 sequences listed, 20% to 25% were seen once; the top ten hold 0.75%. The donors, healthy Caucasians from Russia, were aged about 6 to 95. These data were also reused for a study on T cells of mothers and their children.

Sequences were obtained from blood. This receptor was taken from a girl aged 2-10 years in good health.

The CDR3 spells CASSLELSYNEQFF. In nucleotides, the CDR3 is TGCGCCAGCAGCTTGGAGTTGTCCTACAATGAGCAGTTCTTC. The V call is TRBV5-1, the J call TRBJ2-1; D remains unclear. The CDR3 runs 14 residues. Trimming shortened V by 0 bases and J by 1 base, and 5 bases separated the two germline ends. Germline V gene lookup returns CDR1 SGHRS and CDR2 YFSETQ.